These 30 T cell receptor beta chains share one sample of origin, sequenced in a study of blood T cell repertoires in COVID-19. Libraries were prepared by immunoSEQ multiplex PCR; TCRdb keeps only in-frame clonotypes and omits some of them. The data contain about 310,000 clones, around 87% of them singletons. Sample: peripheral blood. The receptor source for this set is a woman aged 40 to 50 with COVID-19, enrolled during active disease.

The V and J genes are TRBV19 and TRBJ1-1; D is ambiguous. This CDR3 spans 12 amino acids. Germline V gene lookup returns CDR1 LNHDA and CDR2 SQIVND (reference sequence). Trimming left V 3 bases short and J 6 bases short, with 8 bases between. CDR3 sequence reads: CASSMRTAEAFF. The CDR3 DNA is TGTGCCAGTAGTATGCGAACAGCTGAAGCTTTCTTT. Using reference TRBV19 and TRBJ1-1 for the parts outside the CDR3, the full variable domain is DGGITQSPKYLFRKEGQNVTLSCEQNLNHDAMYWYRQDPGQGLRLIYYSQIVNDFQKGDIAEGYSVSREKKESFPLTVTSAQKNPTAFYLCASSMRTAEAFFGQGTRLTVV.

V and J are TRBV20-1 and TRBJ1-4, with a possible D match to TRBD1 (5 bases). The CDR3 is made up of 11 amino acids. Per germline, CDR1 DFQATT and CDR2 SNEGSKA (reference sequence). V lost 3 bases, J lost 10 bases, and 9 bases lay in between. CDR3 DNA sequence: TGCAGTGCTAGGGGCGGGGGAAAACTGTTTTTT. Amino acids: CSARGGGKLFF.

As concerns this clone: The same CDR3 also results from other DNA sequences found in this sample. The V call is TRBV11-2, the J call TRBJ2-7; TRBD1 might be the D (5 bases). V gave up 1 base and J gave up 2 bases, with 6 bases separating them. CDR3 size: 13 residues. Per germline, CDR1 SGHAT and CDR2 FQNNGV. As DNA, the CDR3 is TGTGCCAGCAGCTTAGCAGGGACCTACGAGCAGTACTTC. Amino acids: CASSLAGTYEQYF.

Here the CDR3 DNA reads TGTGCCAGCAGCTTAGCGTTTCGGTTGGCCTACAATGAGCAGTTCTTC. Its translation: CASSLAFRLAYNEQFF. The chain joins TRBV7-9 to TRBJ2-1, with D hard to call. The CDR3 contains 16 residues. The germline CDR1 and CDR2 sequences are SEHNR and FQNEAQ (reference sequence). V lost 0 bases, J lost 2 bases, and 11 bases lay in between.

V is TRBV18 and J is TRBJ1-1; 7 bases map to TRBD1. The junction had 4 bases not matched to a gene; V was cut back by 3 bases and J by 0 bases. The germline V gene encodes CDR1 KGHSH and CDR2 LQKENI. The CDR3 runs 15 residues. CDR3 nucleotides: TGTGCCAGCTCACCTGACAGGGCGGTGAACACTGAAGCTTTCTTT. Translation gives CASSPDRAVNTEAFF.

The rearrangement joins TRBV5-1 to TRBJ2-1, with 11 bases matching TRBD1. CDR1 is SGHRS, CDR2 YFSETQ, per germline. The junction had 9 bases not matched to a gene; V was cut back by 4 bases and J by 6 bases. The length of the CDR3 is 16 residues. CDR3 sequence: CASSPTDRGPINEQFF. The DNA of the CDR3 is TGCGCCAGCAGCCCTACGGACAGGGGGCCTATCAATGAGCAGTTCTTC.

The J gene is TRBJ1-5, the V gene TRBV6-1; D is perhaps TRBD1 (6 bases). Germline V gene sequence: CDR1 MNHNS, CDR2 SASEGT. The CDR3 has 15 amino acids. The V end was cut by 1 base, the J end by 6 bases, with 13 bases between. The CDR3 DNA is TGTGCCAGCAGTGAAGGCGGGGGCGGAGGTCAGCCCCAGCATTTT. Translating it yields CASSEGGGGGQPQHF.

The chain links TRBV6-2 or TRBV6-3 to TRBJ1-6; D gene unclear. Trimming removed 3 bases at V and 0 bases at J, with 9 bases between. Germline V gene sequence: CDR1 MNHEY, CDR2 SVGEGT. The CDR3 is made up of 16 amino acids. CDR3 residues: CASSYFLSSYNSPLHF. CDR3 nucleotide sequence: TGTGCCAGCAGTTATTTCCTGAGCTCCTATAATTCACCCCTCCACTTT.

The chain is built from TRBV18 and TRBJ2-7; 7 positions match TRBD1. The junction had 15 bases not matched to a gene; V was cut back by 6 bases and J by 1 base. Germline V CDR1 and CDR2: KGHSH, LQKENI. CDR3 length: 17 residues. The CDR3 coding sequence is TGTGCCAGCTCGCCGCTCCCTGTCCCGGGACAGTCCTACGAGCAGTACTTC. Translated, it gives CASSPLPVPGQSYEQYF. The full variable domain, with the rest looked up from reference TRBV18 and TRBJ2-7, is NAGVMQNPRHLVRRRGQEARLRCSPMKGHSHVYWYRQLPEEGLKFMVYLQKENIIDESGMPKERFSAEFPKEGPSILRIQQVVRGDSAAYFCASSPLPVPGQSYEQYFGPGTRLTVT.

The CDR3 loop reads CASSPSIASQPQHF. Here the CDR3 DNA reads TGTGCCAGCAGTCCCAGTATAGCGAGTCAGCCCCAGCATTTT. This chain uses TRBV2 with TRBJ1-5; D unresolved. The CDR3 covers 14 residues. Trimming removed 5 bases at V and 6 bases at J, with 14 bases between. CDR1 and CDR2 (germline): SNHLY, FYNNEI.

This clone is a singleton in its sample. This sequence joins TRBV12-5 and TRBJ1-1, with a tentative D call TRBD1 (6 bases). Germline V lookup: CDR1 LGHNT, CDR2 FRNRAP. This CDR3 is built from 16 residues. V lost 0 bases, J lost 6 bases, and 17 bases lay in between. The CDR3 loop reads CASGLVRNREISEAFF. The CDR3 nucleotides are TGTGCTAGTGGTTTGGTCAGGAACAGGGAAATATCTGAAGCTTTCTTT.

This chain uses TRBV7-9 with TRBJ1-4; 9 nucleotides match TRBD1. The V segment lost 1 base and the J segment 8 bases; nucleotides outside the gene matches: 5. CDR3 length: 15 residues. The V gene's germline CDR1 is SEHNR and CDR2 FQNEAQ (reference sequence). The CDR3 protein is CASSLGQGGREKLFF. Here the CDR3 DNA reads TGTGCCAGCAGCTTAGGACAGGGGGGTCGAGAAAAACTGTTTTTT.

V usage is TRBV2 and J usage is TRBJ2-5, with 10 bases aligning to TRBD2. The junction had 10 bases not matched to a gene; V was cut back by 7 bases and J by 5 bases. The CDR3 sequence is 15 residues long. Germline CDR1 and CDR2: SNHLY and FYNNEI. CDR3 nucleotide sequence: TGTGCCAGCATTATGTTAGCGGGAGGAGAGGAGACCCAGTACTTC. This codes for CASIMLAGGEETQYF.

The chain links TRBV30 to TRBJ1-5; tentatively, D is TRBD1 (6 bases). CDR3 length: 14 residues. From germline, CDR1 is GTSNPN and CDR2 SVGIG (reference sequence). The V end was cut by 4 bases, the J end by 1 base, with 11 bases between. CDR3 amino acids: CAWNTGLSNQPQHF. In DNA, the CDR3 is TGTGCCTGGAATACAGGGCTCAGCAATCAGCCCCAGCATTTT.

The rearrangement uses TRBV27 and TRBJ2-1; tentatively, D is TRBD1 (8 bases). Germline V gene lookup returns CDR1 MNHEY and CDR2 SMNVEV (reference sequence). Trimming took 2 bases from V and 7 from J, leaving 18 bases between them. This CDR3 is 16 amino acids long. CDR3 DNA: TGTGCCAGCAGTTTACCTCCCGGACAGGGAGGGAATGAGCAGTTCTTC. Translating gives CASSLPPGQGGNEQFF.

V and J are TRBV3-1 (or the pseudogene TRBV3-2) and TRBJ2-5; 7 bases fit TRBD2. J was trimmed by 6 bases and V by 1 base; bases with no gene match: 14. The CDR3 loop spans 17 amino acids. Germline V gene lookup returns CDR1 LGHDT and CDR2 YNNKEL (reference sequence). As DNA, the CDR3 is TGTGCCAGCAGCCAAGGGGGGGGAAGCGGGCCTAGAAAGACCCAGTACTTC. It encodes CASSQGGGSGPRKTQYF.

This clone has only one observation. The genes are TRBV7-8 and TRBJ1-4; the D gene is possibly TRBD1 (6 bases). The CDR3 contains 17 residues. In germline, CDR1 is SGHVS, CDR2 FQNEAQ. The germline V and J ends were trimmed by 0 bases and 7 bases, with 18 bases remaining between them. The CDR3 sequence: CASSLAASGVPSEKLFF. The CDR3 DNA follows: TGTGCCAGCAGCTTAGCGGCGTCAGGGGTACCCAGTGAAAAACTGTTTTTT. The full variable domain, rest sourced from reference TRBV7-8 and TRBJ1-4, is GAGVSQSPRYKVAKRGQDVALRCDPISGHVSLFWYQQALGQGPEFLTYFQNEAQLDKSGLPSDRFFAERPEGSVSTLKIQRTQQEDSAVYLCASSLAASGVPSEKLFFGSGTQLSVL.

The chain has TRBV28 and TRBJ1-4; D is undetermined. This CDR3 region has 17 residues. Trimming removed 4 bases at V and 7 bases at J, with 22 bases between. The germline V gene has CDR1 MDHEN and CDR2 SYDVKM. The CDR3 loop is CASSSSSSPRISEKLFF. CDR3 DNA: TGTGCCAGCAGTTCGAGTAGTTCCCCGCGGATTAGTGAAAAACTGTTTTTT.

The genes are TRBV5-1 and TRBJ2-3; no clear D. CDR3 size: 17 residues. Looked up from germline, CDR1 is SGHRS and CDR2 is YFSETQ. The V and J ends lost 4 bases and 0 bases respectively, with 18 bases between them. CDR3 residues: CASSPYPLQTSTDTQYF. The CDR3, as DNA: TGCGCCAGCAGCCCCTACCCTCTCCAGACTAGCACAGATACGCAGTATTTT. Drawing the rest from reference TRBV5-1 and TRBJ2-3, the complete variable domain is KAGVTQTPRYLIKTRGQQVTLSCSPISGHRSVSWYQQTPGQGLQFLFEYFSETQRNKGNFPGRFSGRQFSNSRSEMNVSTLELGDSALYLCASSPYPLQTSTDTQYFGPGTRLTVL.

This chain links TRBV7-9 with TRBJ1-4, with unresolved D. With 6 bases removed from V and 0 bases from J, the gap between germline ends came to 8 bases. The CDR3 consists of 14 residues. Per germline, CDR1 SEHNR and CDR2 FQNEAQ (reference sequence). The DNA of the CDR3 is TGTGCCAGCAGTTATCGAGCAACTAATGAAAAACTGTTTTTT. This sequence encodes CASSYRATNEKLFF. The variable domain in full, with the rest retrieved from reference TRBV7-9 and TRBJ1-4, is DTGVSQNPRHKITKRGQNVTFRCDPISEHNRLYWYRQTLGQGPEFLTYFQNEAQLEKSRLLSDRFSAERPKGSFSTLEIQRTEQGDSAMYLCASSYRATNEKLFFGSGTQLSVL.

The gene calls are TRBV5-4 and TRBJ2-1; 8 nucleotides align to TRBD2. V gave up 2 bases and J gave up 4 bases; unmatched junction bases: 5. Germline V CDR1 and CDR2: SGHNT, YYREEE (reference sequence). This CDR3 region has 15 residues. The CDR3 here is CASSFPGGAYNEQFF. The CDR3 DNA sequence: TGTGCCAGCAGCTTTCCGGGGGGGGCTTACAATGAGCAGTTCTTC.

The rearrangement joins TRBV7-9 to TRBJ1-4, with no clear D. Germline V gene lookup returns CDR1 SEHNR and CDR2 FQNEAQ (reference sequence). Trimming left V 2 bases short and J 3 bases short, with 19 bases between. The CDR3 is 18 residues long. The CDR3 DNA is TGTGCCAGCAGCTTAACACGTGGCGGGTCTGACGCTAATGAAAAACTGTTTTTT. This sequence encodes CASSLTRGGSDANEKLFF.

The chain couples TRBV7-2 to TRBJ1-1; 11 positions match TRBD1. The CDR3 runs 15 residues. Unmatched junction bases numbered 7, after V lost 5 bases and J lost 5 bases. Germline loops: CDR1 SGHTA, CDR2 FQGNSA. The CDR3: CASSLLGQGVTEAFF. CDR3 sequence (DNA): TGTGCCAGCAGCCTACTGGGACAGGGGGTGACTGAAGCTTTCTTT.

The chain combines TRBV7-2 with TRBJ2-2; D unresolved. V was clipped by 5 bases and J by 4 bases, with 5 bases between them. The CDR3 extends over 12 amino acids. The V gene's germline CDR1 is SGHTA and CDR2 FQGNSA. This chain's CDR3 is CASSPFTGELFF. For the CDR3, the DNA is TGTGCCAGCAGCCCCTTCACCGGGGAGCTGTTTTTT.

This clone was picked up a small number of times. This rearrangement joins TRBV6-5 to TRBJ2-7; the D is unclear. CDR1 and CDR2 from the germline V gene are MNHEY and SVGAGI. The CDR3 has 15 residues. Trimming cost V 6 bases and J 2 bases, with 17 bases left between them. The CDR3 here is CASRSTARPPYEQYF. CDR3 nucleotides: TGTGCCAGCAGGTCCACTGCGCGCCCACCCTACGAGCAGTACTTC.

The genes are TRBV30 and TRBJ1-1; the D is unclear. CDR1 and CDR2 (germline): GTSNPN, SVGIG (reference sequence). The CDR3 sequence is 16 residues long. The V end was cut by 0 bases, the J end by 5 bases, with 19 bases between. The CDR3 DNA reads as TGTGCCTGGAGTGTACGGGTTGGCTCGGGAGGGACTGAAGCTTTCTTT. This codes for CAWSVRVGSGGTEAFF.

The chain joins TRBV28 to TRBJ2-5; perhaps TRBD2 as D (6 bases). CDR3 size: 16 residues. CDR1 and CDR2 (germline): MDHEN, SYDVKM. The ends were cut back, 2 bases at V and 1 base at J, with 14 bases in the middle. The CDR3 sequence: CASSLRDSRAQETQYF. CDR3 nucleotide sequence: TGTGCCAGCAGTTTAAGGGACTCGAGGGCCCAAGAGACCCAGTACTTC.

The V call is TRBV6-2 or TRBV6-3, the J call TRBJ2-7; D is perhaps TRBD2 (5 bases). V was clipped by 5 bases and J by 3 bases, with 11 bases between them. The CDR3 runs 13 residues. CDR1 is MNHEY and CDR2 is SVGEGT in the germline V gene. The CDR3 DNA is TGTGCCAGCAGTCCCCGGGGAGACTACGAGCAGTACTTC. Protein sequence: CASSPRGDYEQYF.

In this sample, this clone turned up once. V is TRBV29-1 and J is TRBJ2-1, with 8 positions matching TRBD2. The CDR3 has 15 amino acids. V trimming: 8 bases; J trimming: 1 base; junction bases outside the gene matches: 10. In germline, CDR1 is SQVTM, CDR2 ANQGSEA. The CDR3 here is CSSGGRASSYNEQFF. The CDR3 region has the DNA TGCAGCTCGGGGGGGAGGGCTTCATCCTACAATGAGCAGTTCTTC.

This clone was seen a few times. The rearrangement joins TRBV10-2 to TRBJ1-2; D unresolved. Trimming cost V 7 bases and J 4 bases, with 10 bases left between them. The CDR3 spans 12 residues. The germline V gene has CDR1 WSHSY and CDR2 SAAADI. CDR3 residues: CASTGSPYGYTF. As DNA, the CDR3 is TGCGCCAGCACAGGAAGCCCCTATGGCTACACCTTC.